What follows are 18 T cell receptor beta chains derived from one specimen sequenced in a study of T cell repertoires in cytomegalovirus infection. For these TCRs, the target antigens are not known. TCRdb itself ran the reads through MiXCR, one entry per CDR3 protein. The data hold fewer than 350,000 distinct CDR3 sequences, with under 35% observed a single time. The sequences come from cultured PBMCs, collected from culture after CMV antigen stimulation. The receptors shown here come from a human donor in good health (CMV status not recorded). Some clones in this sample may be carry-over from other donors' samples.

This chain uses TRBV11-2 with TRBJ2-5; perhaps TRBD1 as D (6 bases). The CDR3 extends over 16 amino acids. V was shortened by 6 bases and J by 1 base, with 18 bases between the two germline ends. Germline assignment: CDR1 SGHAT and CDR2 FQNNGV. The DNA of the CDR3 is TGTGCCAGCAGGGGAACAGGGAACCCGGGCCAAGAGACCCAGTACTTC. It yields the protein CASRGTGNPGQETQYF. The variable domain in full, completed from reference TRBV11-2 and TRBJ2-5, reads EAGVAQSPRYKIIEKRQSVAFWCNPISGHATLYWYQQILGQGPKLLIQFQNNGVVDDSQLPKDRFSAERLKGVDSTLKIQPAKLEDSAVYLCASRGTGNPGQETQYFGPGTRLLVL.

The chain has TRBV7-9 and TRBJ1-4, with D unclear. The CDR3 spans 12 residues. Germline V gene data show CDR1 as SEHNR and CDR2 as FQNEAQ (reference sequence). Trimming removed 0 bases from V and 11 bases from J, with 7 bases in between. The CDR3 reads CASSLASAKLFF. The CDR3 coding sequence is TGTGCCAGCAGCTTAGCGTCGGCGAAACTGTTTTTT.

The gene calls are TRBV7-2 and TRBJ2-2, with TRBD1 matching over 8 bases. Germline V gene sequence: CDR1 SGHTA, CDR2 FQGNSA. CDR3 length: 16 residues. With 5 bases clipped from V and 5 bases from J, the junction kept 10 bases outside the gene matches. This CDR3 reads CASSLDPGGRTGELFF. CDR3 bases: TGTGCCAGCAGCCTCGACCCAGGGGGCCGGACCGGGGAGCTGTTTTTT.

The V and J genes are TRBV7-4 and TRBJ2-7; 12 bases fit TRBD2. J lost 7 bases, V lost 5 bases, and 18 bases had no gene match. Germline V lookup: CDR1 SGHVT, CDR2 SQSDAQ. CDR3 length equals 18 residues. The CDR3 coding sequence is TGTGCCAGCAGCGCCCCTCGACTCCTAGCGGGAGGGCCAGAAGAGCAGTACTTC. This gives the protein CASSAPRLLAGGPEEQYF.

This clonotype was seen ten or more times. J is TRBJ1-6 and V is TRBV7-9, with 11 positions matching TRBD1. CDR3 length: 16 residues. Germline CDR1 is SEHNR and CDR2 is FQNEAQ (reference sequence). Germline trimming cut 6 bases from V and 14 bases from J; bases unmatched to any gene: 15. CDR3 protein: CASRSDIGTGGVTLHF. In nucleotides, the CDR3 is TGTGCCAGCAGGTCCGACATCGGGACAGGGGGGGTGACCCTCCACTTT.

This clonotype has more than one count but fewer than ten. The chain recombines TRBV10-3 with TRBJ1-2, with D possibly being TRBD1 (5 bases). This CDR3 spans 13 amino acids. Trimming shortened V by 3 bases and J by 2 bases, and 7 bases separated the two germline ends. The germline CDR1 and CDR2 sequences are ENHRY and SYGVKD. Here the CDR3 reads CAISDRGNYGYTF. DNA for the CDR3: TGTGCCATCAGTGATAGGGGAAACTATGGCTACACCTTC.

The chain joins TRBV7-9 to TRBJ1-1; possibly TRBD1 for D (6 bases). Germline CDR1 SEHNR, CDR2 FQNEAQ (reference sequence). The CDR3 has 15 amino acids. V was pared by 8 bases and J by 1 base, with 17 bases between. CDR3 DNA sequence: TGTGCCAGCGTTCCTCCGGGACATCGGAACACTGAAGCTTTCTTT. Encoded protein: CASVPPGHRNTEAFF.

This clonotype was observed at least ten times. DNA for the CDR3: TGTGCCAGCAGTTTAGCCGGGACAGGGGGCACTGAAGCTTTCTTT. Protein sequence: CASSLAGTGGTEAFF. This chain joins TRBV27 and TRBJ1-1; 11 bases are a match to TRBD1. Germline CDR1 MNHEY, CDR2 SMNVEV (reference sequence). CDR3 length: 15 amino acids. V was pared by 2 bases and J by 4 bases, with 3 bases of the junction left unmatched.

This clonotype was seen only a few times. The rearrangement joins TRBV24-1 to TRBJ2-1; either TRBD1 or TRBD2 may fit D (5 bases each). This CDR3 has 16 amino acids. V was pared by 3 bases and J by 8 bases, with 19 bases between. Germline V lookup: CDR1 KGHDR, CDR2 SFDVKD. This CDR3 reads CATSDRGPGGGYEQFF. The CDR3 DNA sequence: TGTGCCACCAGTGATCGGGGCCCTGGTGGTGGGTATGAGCAGTTCTTC.

The chain couples TRBV5-6 to TRBJ1-5; 7 nucleotides align to TRBD1. J was trimmed by 4 bases and V by 3 bases; bases with no gene match: 4. Germline loops: CDR1 SGHDT, CDR2 YYEEEE. The CDR3 totals 14 residues. For the CDR3, the DNA is TGTGCCAGCAGCTGGGGGACAGAAAATCAGCCCCAGCATTTT. This codes for CASSWGTENQPQHF.

The chain uses TRBV28 and TRBJ1-1; D is perhaps TRBD1 (6 bases). CDR3 size: 11 residues. V dropped 9 bases and J dropped 8 bases, with 13 bases sitting between them. Germline V gives CDR1 MDHEN, CDR2 SYDVKM. The CDR3 DNA follows: TGTGCCAGTTCAGGGGTCCCAGAAGCTTTCTTT. Protein product: CASSGVPEAFF.

There are a few counts of this clonotype. The gene calls are TRBV6-8 and TRBJ2-1, with TRBD2 matching over 10 bases. V dropped 7 bases and J dropped 7; count of bases not matched to a gene: 7. CDR1 and CDR2 from the germline V gene are MNHGY and SAAAGT. CDR3 length equals 14 residues. The CDR3 coding sequence is TGTGCCAGCATCTCACTAGCGGGAAGGAATGAGCAGTTCTTC. This sequence encodes CASISLAGRNEQFF.

This rearrangement joins TRBV7-2 to TRBJ2-7; 10 bases line up with TRBD1. CDR3 size: 14 residues. From germline, CDR1 is SGHTA and CDR2 FQGNSA. Losses at the gene ends were 8 bases for V and 0 bases for J; bases not matched to a gene: 4. The CDR3 coding sequence is TGTGCCAGCCGGGGACAGGGGTCCTCCTACGAGCAGTACTTC. It encodes CASRGQGSSYEQYF. Supplemented by reference TRBV7-2 and TRBJ2-7, the full variable domain reads GAGVSQSPSNKVTEKGKDVELRCDPISGHTALYWYRQSLGQGLEFLIYFQGNSAPDKSGLPSDRFSAERTGGSVSTLTIQRTQQEDSAVYLCASRGQGSSYEQYFGPGTRLTVT.

This clonotype was seen a few times. The chain has TRBV19 and TRBJ2-1, with unresolved D. V shed 5 bases and J shed 0 bases, with 8 bases lying between them. CDR3 length: 14 amino acids. Germline V gene lookup returns CDR1 LNHDA and CDR2 SQIVND (reference sequence). The CDR3 DNA reads TGTGCCAGTAGTCAAGCCAACTCCTACAATGAGCAGTTCTTC. This codes for CASSQANSYNEQFF. Together with reference TRBV19 and TRBJ2-1, the CDR3 gives the full variable domain: DGGITQSPKYLFRKEGQNVTLSCEQNLNHDAMYWYRQDPGQGLRLIYYSQIVNDFQKGDIAEGYSVSREKKESFPLTVTSAQKNPTAFYLCASSQANSYNEQFFGPGTRLTVL.

This clonotype was counted between two and nine times. The chain is built from TRBV7-2 and TRBJ2-7; no definite D call. Germline V gives CDR1 SGHTA, CDR2 FQGNSA. V lost 3 bases, J lost 4 bases, and 4 bases lay in between. The CDR3 sequence is 11 residues long. CDR3 amino acids: CASSFRYEQYF. CDR3 nucleotides: TGTGCCAGCAGCTTTAGGTACGAGCAGTACTTC.

This clonotype was seen ten or more times. The chain recombines TRBV7-9 with TRBJ1-4; TRBD1 is a possible D gene (6 bases). Germline assignment: CDR1 SEHNR and CDR2 FQNEAQ (reference sequence). Trimming pared 1 base from V and 2 bases from J, leaving 11 bases between. CDR3 length: 16 amino acids. For the CDR3, the DNA is TGTGCCAGCAGCTTAGACATCCAGGGGACTAATGAAAAACTGTTTTTT. Protein product: CASSLDIQGTNEKLFF.

The CDR3: CASSYPRDTQYF. The CDR3 DNA follows: TGTGCCAGCAGTTACCCCCGGGATACGCAGTATTTT. The chain is built from TRBV28 and TRBJ2-3; D is undetermined. Germline CDR1 reads MDHEN; CDR2 reads SYDVKM. The germline V and J ends were trimmed by 4 bases and 6 bases, with 8 bases remaining between them. This CDR3 is built from 12 residues.

The chain uses TRBV23-1 and TRBJ1-2; the match to TRBD1 covers 8 bases. TRBV23-1 is designated an ORF whose function remains uncertain. There are 13 residues in the CDR3. Trimming at V came to 7 bases and at J to 6 bases, leaving 7 bases not matched to a gene. CDR3 in amino acids: CASIQTGAHGYTF. The CDR3 nucleotides read TGCGCCAGCATACAGACAGGGGCACATGGCTACACCTTC.